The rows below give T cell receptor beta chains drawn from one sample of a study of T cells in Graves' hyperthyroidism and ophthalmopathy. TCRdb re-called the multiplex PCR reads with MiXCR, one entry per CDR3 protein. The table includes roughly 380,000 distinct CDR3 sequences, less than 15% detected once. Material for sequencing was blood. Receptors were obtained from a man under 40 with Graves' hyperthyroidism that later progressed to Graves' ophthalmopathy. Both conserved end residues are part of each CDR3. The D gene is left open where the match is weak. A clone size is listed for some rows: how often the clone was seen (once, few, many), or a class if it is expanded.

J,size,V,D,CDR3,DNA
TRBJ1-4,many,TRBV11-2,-,CASSAITRDSREKLFF,TGTGCCAGCAGCGCCATTACCAGGGACTCGAGGGAAAAACTGTTTTTT
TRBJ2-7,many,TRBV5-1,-,CASSADTGLPSYEQYF,TGCGCCAGCAGCGCGGACACAGGGTTACCCTCCTACGAGCAGTACTTC
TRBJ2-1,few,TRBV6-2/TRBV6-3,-,CASSYGGFDNEQFF,TGTGCCAGCAGTTATGGGGGGTTCGACAATGAGCAGTTCTTC
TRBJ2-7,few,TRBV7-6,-,CASSYSPGNEQYF,TGTGCCAGCAGCTACTCCCCGGGAAACGAGCAGTACTTC
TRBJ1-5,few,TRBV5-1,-,CASRAGTQSNQPQHF,TGCGCCAGCAGGGCCGGGACCCAGAGCAATCAGCCCCAGCATTTT
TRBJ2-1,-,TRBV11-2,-,CASSSPGRGSYNEQFF,TGTGCCAGCAGCTCCCCAGGGAGAGGGAGCTACAATGAGCAGTTCTTC
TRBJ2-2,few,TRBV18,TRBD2,CASSPRTSRTGELFF,TGTGCCAGCTCACCGAGGACTAGCCGAACCGGGGAGCTGTTTTTT
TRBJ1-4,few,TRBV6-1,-,CASSFPVARIATNEKLFF,TGTGCCAGCAGTTTCCCGGTGGCGAGGATTGCAACTAATGAAAAACTGTTTTTT
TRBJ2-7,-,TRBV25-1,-,CASSSPGEHEQYF,TGTGCCAGCAGTTCCCCAGGGGAGCACGAGCAGTACTTC
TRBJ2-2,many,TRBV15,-,CATSSGGNTGELFF,TGTGCCACCAGCAGTGGGGGAAACACCGGGGAGCTGTTTTTT
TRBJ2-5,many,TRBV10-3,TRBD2,CAHSAGDPRETQYF,TGTGCCCACTCCGCGGGGGACCCGAGGGAGACCCAGTACTTC
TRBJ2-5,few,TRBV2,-,CASSEGGYQETQYF,TGTGCCAGCAGTGAAGGGGGGTACCAAGAGACCCAGTACTTC
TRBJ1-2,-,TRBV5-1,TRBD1,CASSFDRGGGYTF,TGCGCCAGCAGCTTCGACAGGGGGGGGGGCTACACCTTC
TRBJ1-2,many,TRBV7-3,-,CASSLTRDDGYTF,TGTGCCAGCAGCTTAACCAGGGACGATGGCTACACCTTC
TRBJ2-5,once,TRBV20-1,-,CSARGWGYETQYF,TGCAGTGCTAGAGGGTGGGGGTACGAGACCCAGTACTTC
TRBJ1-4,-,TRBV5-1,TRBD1,CASKTTGGPNEKLVF,TGCGCCAGCAAGACAACAGGGGGCCCTAATGAAAAACTGGTTTTT
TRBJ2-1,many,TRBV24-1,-,CATSDPAGAKYNEQFF,TGTGCCACCAGTGACCCTGCGGGGGCGAAGTACAATGAGCAGTTCTTC
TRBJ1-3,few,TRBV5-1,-,CASSQGRNSGNTIYF,TGCGCCAGCAGCCAGGGACGGAACTCTGGAAACACCATATATTTT
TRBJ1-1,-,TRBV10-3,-,CATRIGTEAFF,TGTGCCACCAGAATAGGAACTGAAGCTTTCTTT
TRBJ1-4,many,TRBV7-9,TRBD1,CASSARTGGLEKLFF,TGTGCCAGCAGCGCCCGGACAGGAGGACTCGAAAAACTGTTTTTT
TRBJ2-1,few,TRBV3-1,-,CASSLADEQFF,TGTGCCAGCAGCCTAGCTGATGAGCAGTTCTTC
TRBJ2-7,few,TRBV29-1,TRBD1,CSARDRDRSTYEQYF,TGCAGCGCCAGAGACCGGGACAGGTCTACCTACGAGCAGTACTTC
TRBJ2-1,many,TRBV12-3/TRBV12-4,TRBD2,CASSFNRGGAYEQFF,TGTGCCAGCAGTTTTAATCGCGGGGGGGCTTATGAGCAGTTCTTC
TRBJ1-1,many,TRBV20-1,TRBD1,CSAIPGTAQYEAFF,TGCAGTGCAATACCGGGGACAGCACAATACGAAGCTTTCTTT
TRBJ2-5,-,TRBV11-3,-,CASSLAATAYQETQYF,TGTGCCAGCAGCTTAGCTGCGACAGCGTACCAAGAGACCCAGTACTTC
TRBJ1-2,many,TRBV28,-,CASSFGGVPGYTF,TGTGCCAGCAGTTTTGGGGGGGTACCCGGCTACACCTTC
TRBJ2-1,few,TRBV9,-,CASSVGGGVNEQFF,TGTGCCAGCAGCGTAGGAGGAGGGGTCAATGAGCAGTTCTTC
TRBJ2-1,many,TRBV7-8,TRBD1,CASSLGGQGASYNEQFF,TGTGCCAGCAGCTTAGGGGGACAGGGGGCAAGCTACAATGAGCAGTTCTTC
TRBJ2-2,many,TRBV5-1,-,CASSLDRTGELFF,TGCGCCAGCAGCTTAGACAGGACCGGGGAGCTGTTTTTT
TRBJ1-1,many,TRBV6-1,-,CASSTGREAFF,TGTGCCAGCAGTACAGGGAGGGAAGCTTTCTTT
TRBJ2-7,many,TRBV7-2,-,CASSSSGYEQYF,TGTGCCAGCAGCTCCAGTGGCTACGAGCAGTACTTC
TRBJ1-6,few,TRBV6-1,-,CASKRDGEYNSPLHF,TGTGCCAGCAAACGAGACGGAGAGTATAATTCACCCCTCCACTTT
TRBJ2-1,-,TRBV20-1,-,CSAPADFLSSYNEQFF,TGCAGTGCTCCGGCTGACTTCCTGAGCTCCTACAATGAGCAGTTCTTC
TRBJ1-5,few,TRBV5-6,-,CASSLGFQPQHF,TGTGCCAGCAGCTTGGGGTTTCAGCCCCAGCATTTT
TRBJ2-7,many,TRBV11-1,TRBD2,CASSFISGGTLSYEQYF,TGTGCCAGCAGCTTCATTAGCGGGGGGACCCTCTCCTACGAGCAGTACTTC
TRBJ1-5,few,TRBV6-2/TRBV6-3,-,CASSPDRGGQPQHF,TGTGCCAGCAGCCCCGATAGGGGCGGTCAGCCCCAGCATTTT
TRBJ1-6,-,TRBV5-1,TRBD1,CASSPRQQGPSYNSPLHF,TGTGCCAGCAGCCCCAGACAACAGGGGCCTTCCTATAATTCACCCCTCCACTTT
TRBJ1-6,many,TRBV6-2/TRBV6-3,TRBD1,CASSEDRAYSPLHF,TGTGCCAGCAGTGAAGACAGGGCGTATTCACCCCTCCACTTT
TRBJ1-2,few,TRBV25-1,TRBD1,CASSEYYPMTGSLRYTF,TGTGCCAGCAGTGAATATTACCCCATGACAGGGTCGCTCCGCTACACCTTC
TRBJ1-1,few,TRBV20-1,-,CSAKRRDTEAFF,TGCAGTGCTAAGAGACGGGACACTGAAGCTTTCTTT
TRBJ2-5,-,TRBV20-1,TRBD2,CNARSGGAETQYF,TGCAATGCTAGGTCCGGGGGGGCGGAGACCCAGTACTTC
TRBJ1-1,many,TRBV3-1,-,CASSQDGQGYVGTEAFF,TGTGCCAGCAGCCAAGACGGCCAGGGCTATGTCGGCACTGAAGCTTTCTTT
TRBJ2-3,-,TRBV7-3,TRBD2,CASSSYRDGEGSQYF,TGTGCCAGCAGCTCCTACCGGGACGGGGAGGGTTCGCAGTATTTT
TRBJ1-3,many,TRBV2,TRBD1,CASRPSTGNYDTIYF,TGTGCCAGCAGACCCTCGACAGGGAACTACGACACCATATATTTT
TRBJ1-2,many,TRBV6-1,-,CASRGTGYGYTF,TGTGCCAGCAGAGGGACGGGCTATGGCTACACCTTC
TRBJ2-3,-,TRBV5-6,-,CASSPPTSTDTQYF,TGTGCCAGCAGCCCACCGACTAGCACAGATACGCAGTATTTT